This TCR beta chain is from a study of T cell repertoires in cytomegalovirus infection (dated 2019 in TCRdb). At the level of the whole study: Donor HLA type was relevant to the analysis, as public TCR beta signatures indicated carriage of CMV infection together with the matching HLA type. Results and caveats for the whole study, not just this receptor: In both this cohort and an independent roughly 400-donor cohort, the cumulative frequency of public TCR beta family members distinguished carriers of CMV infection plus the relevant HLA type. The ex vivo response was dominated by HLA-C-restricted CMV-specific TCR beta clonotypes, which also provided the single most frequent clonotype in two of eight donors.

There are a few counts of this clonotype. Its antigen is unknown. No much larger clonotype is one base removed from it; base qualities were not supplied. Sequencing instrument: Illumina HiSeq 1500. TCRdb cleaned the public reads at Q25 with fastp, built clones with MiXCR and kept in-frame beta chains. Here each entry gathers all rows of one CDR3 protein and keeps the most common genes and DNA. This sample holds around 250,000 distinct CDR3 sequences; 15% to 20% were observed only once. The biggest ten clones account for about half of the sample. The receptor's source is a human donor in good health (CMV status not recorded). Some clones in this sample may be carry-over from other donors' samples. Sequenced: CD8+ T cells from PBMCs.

DNA sequence: TGCGCCAGCAGCCCAGACGGCAATGGAATCTCGGCTTTCTTT. This sequence encodes CASSPDGNGISAFF. The chain joins TRBV4-3 to TRBJ1-1, with no D gene named confidently. Based on the germline V gene, the CDR1 and CDR2 sequences are LGHNA and YSLEER. Spanning cysteine to phenylalanine, the CDR3 consists of 14 amino acids. This entry keeps only the CDR3 DNA: 42 bases, framed from base 1. Trimming removed 4 bases from V and 11 bases from J, leaving 20 bases between the germline ends.